Below, one TCR beta chain is given with its context. Its matching antigen is unknown. The sample belongs to a study of early T cells in non-severe SARS-CoV-2 infection. Study summary: Sequencing of bulk RNA from unsorted whole blood was done, without chain pairing.

Study conclusions and caveats: Anti-spike CD8 specificities were favored by VDJdb matching, whose results missed private and CD4 specificities.

The TCR library protocol was used to attach unique molecular identifiers. These identifiers were attached to individual cDNA molecules. TCRdb re-analysed the 5' RACE reads in MiXCR, keeping a single row per CDR3 protein. The table includes about 64,000 distinct CDR3 sequences, less than 20% detected once. Sequencing used whole blood, obtained at baseline. The clonotype comes from an adult who was a healthcare worker with PCR-confirmed SARS-CoV-2 infection or an uninfected control (not recorded which).

CDR3 in amino acids: CASSDRDEQYF. DNA of the CDR3: TGTGCCAGCAGTGACAGGGACGAGCAGTACTTC. The chain couples TRBV2 to TRBJ2-7; weak D call: TRBD1 (5 bases). CDR1 and CDR2 (germline): SNHLY, FYNNEI. Trimming took off 3 bases at V and 5 bases at J, with 5 bases between the two ends. The CDR3 has 11 amino acids.